The clone carrying this T cell receptor (beta chain) was observed at least ten times. The source of the sample is a study of metastatic and nonmetastatic thyroid tumors. The overall study: Repertoire data that came from the blood and tumor or nodule tissue of malignant and benign thyroid patients were compared.

CDR1 is PRHDT and CDR2 is FYEKMQ in the germline V gene (reference sequence). V trimming: 7 bases; J trimming: 2 bases; junction bases outside the gene matches: 25. This CDR3 spans 21 amino acids. No patient had received any treatment before thyroid surgery. TCRdb reprocessed the PCR reads using MiXCR. The sample holds about 16,000 clones; around 31% are singletons and the top ten take about 13%. The V gene is TRBV13, the J gene TRBJ2-3; 9 bases fit TRBD2. Sequencing was carried out using tumor tissue. This TCR was sampled from a male donor with papillary thyroid cancer or a benign thyroid nodule (not recorded which). Some clones in this sample may be carry-over from other donors' samples. CDR3 DNA sequence: TGTGCCAGCACCTTCCCCACGACTAGCGGAGGGGGGATCTCTATCACAGATACGCAGTATTTT. Encoded protein: CASTFPTTSGGGISITDTQYF.